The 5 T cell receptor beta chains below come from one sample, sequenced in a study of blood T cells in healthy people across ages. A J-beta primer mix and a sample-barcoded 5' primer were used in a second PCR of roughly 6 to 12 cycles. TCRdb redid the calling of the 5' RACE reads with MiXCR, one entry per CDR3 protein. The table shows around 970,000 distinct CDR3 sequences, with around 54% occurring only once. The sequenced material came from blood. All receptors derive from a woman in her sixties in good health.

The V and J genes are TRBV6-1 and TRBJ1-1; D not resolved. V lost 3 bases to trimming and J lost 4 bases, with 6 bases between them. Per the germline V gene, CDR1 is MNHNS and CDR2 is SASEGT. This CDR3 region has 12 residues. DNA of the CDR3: TGTGCCAGCAGTGAGGTTAGCACTGAAGCTTTCTTT. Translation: CASSEVSTEAFF.

The CDR3 region is CASSLDQGSTVGNTIYF. CDR3 sequence (DNA): TGTGCCAGCAGCTTAGATCAGGGATCGACCGTCGGAAACACCATATATTTT. V usage is TRBV7-2 and J usage is TRBJ1-3; TRBD1 is a possible D gene (5 bases). Germline V CDR1 and CDR2: SGHTA, FQGNSA. This CDR3 comprises 17 residues. V was pared by 1 base and J by 4 bases, with 17 bases between.

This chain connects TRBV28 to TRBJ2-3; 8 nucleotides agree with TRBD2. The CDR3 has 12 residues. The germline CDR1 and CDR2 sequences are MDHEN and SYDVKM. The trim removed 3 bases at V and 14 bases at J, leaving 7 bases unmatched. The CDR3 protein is CASSLPGTSLYF. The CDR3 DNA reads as TGTGCCAGCAGTTTGCCCGGGACTAGTCTGTATTTT. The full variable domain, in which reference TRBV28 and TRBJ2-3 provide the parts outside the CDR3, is DVKVTQSSRYLVKRTGEKVFLECVQDMDHENMFWYRQDPGLGLRLIYFSYDVKMKEKGDIPEGYSVSREKKERFSLILESASTNQTSMYLCASSLPGTSLYFGPGTRLTVL.

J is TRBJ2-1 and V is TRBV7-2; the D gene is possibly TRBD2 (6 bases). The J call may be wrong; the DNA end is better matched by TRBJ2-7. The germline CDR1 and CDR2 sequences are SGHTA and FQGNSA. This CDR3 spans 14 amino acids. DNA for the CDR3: TGTGCCAGCAGCGTTGGCGGAGGGGAGTACGAGCAGTACTTC. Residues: CASSVGGGEYEQYF.

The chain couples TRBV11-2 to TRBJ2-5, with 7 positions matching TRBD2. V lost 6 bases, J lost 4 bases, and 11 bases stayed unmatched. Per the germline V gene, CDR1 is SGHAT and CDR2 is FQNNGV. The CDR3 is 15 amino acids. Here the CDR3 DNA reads TGTGCCAGCAGTGATGGGTTCGGGGGGACAGAGACCCAGTACTTC. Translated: CASSDGFGGTETQYF.